This T cell receptor beta chain stems from a study of beta chain features in type 1 diabetes. Sorting that relied on CD45RO/CCR7/CD25/CD127/CD95/CD27 yielded CD4+ naive, central memory, regulatory and stem cell-like memory cells. To note about this clone: As yet, its antigen is unknown.

Sequenced material consisted of expressed TCRB transcripts (all of the isolated RNA was reverse transcribed). Assay: immunoSEQ multiplex PCR; the TCRdb copy retains only in-frame clones and omits some. The profile shows hundreds of thousands of clones, roughly 13% of them singletons. Study findings and constraints: TCRB CDR3s from Type 1 diabetes patients were moderately but significantly shorter in all four CD4+ subsets.

The CDR3 consists of 13 residues. After removal of 2 bases from V and 7 bases from J, the junction contained 5 bases not matched to a gene. Per germline, CDR1 MNHEY and CDR2 SMNVEV (reference sequence). The chain combines TRBV27 with TRBJ2-7, with TRBD1 identical over 7 bases. Sequenced sample: naive CD4+ T cells from blood. This sequence was found in a man aged 18-30 years with type 1 diabetes. CDR3 loop: CASSLIFRGEQYF. CDR3 sequence (DNA): TGTGCCAGCAGTTTAATCTTCAGGGGGGAGCAGTACTTC.